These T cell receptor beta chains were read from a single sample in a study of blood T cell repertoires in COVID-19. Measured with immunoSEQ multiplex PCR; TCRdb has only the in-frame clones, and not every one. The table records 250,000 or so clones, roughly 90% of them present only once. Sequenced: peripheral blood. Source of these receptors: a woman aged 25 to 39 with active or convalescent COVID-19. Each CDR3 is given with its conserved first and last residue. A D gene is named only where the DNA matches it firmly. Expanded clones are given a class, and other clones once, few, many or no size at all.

CDR3 protein: CASSRRGHDEKLFF; CDR3 DNA: TGTGCCAGTAGTAGAAGGGGGCACGATGAAAAACTGTTTTTT; J gene: TRBJ1-4; clone size: -; V gene: TRBV19; D gene: TRBD1
CDR3 protein: CASSLIMSDRGWSTIYF; CDR3 DNA: TGTGCCAGCAGCTTAATAATGTCGGACAGGGGTTGGAGCACCATATATTTT; J gene: TRBJ1-3; clone size: -; V gene: TRBV7-9; D gene: TRBD1
CDR3 protein: CASSPGQGHYNEQFF; CDR3 DNA: TGTGCCAGCAGCCCTGGACAGGGTCATTACAATGAGCAGTTCTTC; J gene: TRBJ2-1; clone size: -; V gene: TRBV7-3; D gene: TRBD1
CDR3 protein: CAWSSGGGEKLFF; CDR3 DNA: TGTGCCTGGAGTTCAGGGGGCGGCGAAAAACTGTTTTTT; J gene: TRBJ1-4; clone size: -; V gene: TRBV30; D gene: TRBD1
CDR3 protein: CASSMPRGSGGPGKTQYF; CDR3 DNA: TGTGCCAGTAGTATGCCCCGAGGGAGCGGGGGGCCGGGGAAGACCCAGTACTTC; J gene: TRBJ2-5; clone size: -; V gene: TRBV19; D gene: TRBD2
CDR3 protein: CASSTTYTGELFF; CDR3 DNA: TGTGCCAGCAGCACCACATACACCGGGGAGCTGTTTTTT; J gene: TRBJ2-2; clone size: -; V gene: TRBV21-1; D gene: -
CDR3 protein: CASSPGPGTGGYTF; CDR3 DNA: TGTGCCAGCTCACCAGGGCCTGGTACGGGGGGCTACACCTTC; J gene: TRBJ1-2; clone size: -; V gene: TRBV18; D gene: -
CDR3 protein: CASGTGGIAVTQYF; CDR3 DNA: TGCGCCAGCGGGACGGGGGGGATAGCAGTTACGCAGTATTTT; J gene: TRBJ2-3; clone size: -; V gene: TRBV10-2; D gene: TRBD2
CDR3 protein: CASSWGVRYGYTF; CDR3 DNA: TGTGCCAGCAGCTGGGGAGTGAGGTATGGCTACACCTTC; J gene: TRBJ1-2; clone size: -; V gene: TRBV28; D gene: -
CDR3 protein: CASSHLDTTEFISFHGYTF; CDR3 DNA: TGTGCCAGCAGCCATCTCGATACGACAGAGTTTATATCCTTTCACGGCTACACCTTC; J gene: TRBJ1-2; clone size: -; V gene: TRBV3-1/TRBV3-2; D gene: -
CDR3 protein: CASSFGPGWENTEAFF; CDR3 DNA: -; J gene: TRBJ1-1; clone size: -; V gene: TRBV27; D gene: -
CDR3 protein: CASRSLRGGLHEQFF; CDR3 DNA: TGTGCCAGCAGATCCCTTAGGGGGGGCCTCCATGAGCAGTTCTTC; J gene: TRBJ2-1; clone size: -; V gene: TRBV6-5; D gene: -
CDR3 protein: CASSLSSGRVGYTF; CDR3 DNA: TGCGCCAGCAGCCTCTCGAGCGGGAGGGTTGGCTACACCTTC; J gene: TRBJ1-2; clone size: -; V gene: TRBV4-3; D gene: -
CDR3 protein: CASSLGQGANSPLHF; CDR3 DNA: TGTGCCAGCAGCCTGGGACAGGGGGCTAATTCACCCCTCCACTTT; J gene: TRBJ1-6; clone size: -; V gene: TRBV5-8; D gene: TRBD1
CDR3 protein: CASSSPGQLFYEQYF; CDR3 DNA: TGTGCCAGCAGTAGTCCGGGACAGCTTTTCTACGAGCAGTACTTC; J gene: TRBJ2-7; clone size: -; V gene: TRBV6-2/TRBV6-3; D gene: TRBD1
CDR3 protein: CASSQGADRGVNNSPLHF; CDR3 DNA: TGTGCCAGCAGCCAAGGTGCTGACAGGGGCGTGAATAATTCACCCCTCCACTTT; J gene: TRBJ1-6; clone size: few; V gene: TRBV14; D gene: TRBD1
CDR3 protein: CASSLAVGPRGRLNTEAFF; CDR3 DNA: TGTGCCAGCAGCTTGGCCGTGGGGCCCAGGGGCAGATTGAACACTGAAGCTTTCTTT; J gene: TRBJ1-1; clone size: -; V gene: TRBV5-6; D gene: -
CDR3 protein: CASSSRRVGETQYF; CDR3 DNA: TGTGCCAGCAGCTCAAGACGGGTGGGAGAGACCCAGTACTTC; J gene: TRBJ2-5; clone size: -; V gene: TRBV7-2; D gene: -
CDR3 protein: CASTSDRGQDTEAFF; CDR3 DNA: TGTGCCAGCACCTCAGACAGGGGGCAGGACACTGAAGCTTTCTTT; J gene: TRBJ1-1; clone size: -; V gene: TRBV7-3; D gene: TRBD1